The entry below gives a single T cell receptor (beta chain) sequence along with its context. This clonotype appeared many times. Its antigen target is currently unknown. Per-nucleotide qualities are absent, and no much larger clonotype sits a single base away. This record comes from a study of regulatory T cells in long-lasting Graves disease (dated by TCRdb to the early 2020s). Background on the whole study: Newly diagnosed Graves' disease patients had taken antithyroid drugs for less than 3 months. Persistent Graves' disease patients were compared with newly diagnosed Graves' disease patients by peripheral blood TCR sequencing and RNA sequencing. The study was conducted in China and was registered as a clinical trial. A total of about 33 samples underwent TCR sequencing, from around 13 patients with persistent Graves' disease and approximately 20 patients with newly diagnosed Graves' disease. Overall study results and their limits: TRBV28, TRBJ1-2 and TRBJ2-5 were preferentially used in persistent disease, while TRBV20-1 and TRBJ2-1 were favored in newly diagnosed disease. Sequencing and analysis were restricted to the TCR beta chain. Only peripheral blood was studied, because thyroid tissue, the primary lesion, was inaccessible. A larger number of public clonotypes was shared among persistent patients (approximately 2,600) than among newly diagnosed patients (more than 850). The authors noted that the small sample size was a limitation that may lower accuracy. Compared with newly diagnosed patients, persistent Graves' disease patients had lower TCR Shannon entropy and fewer highly expanded clones, which suggests clonal expansion.

From the cysteine through the phenylalanine, the CDR3 covers 11 amino acids. The kept DNA is CDR3 alone, 33 bases in frame from the first base. The germline V gene (reference sequence) supplies CDR1 LNHDA and CDR2 SQIVND. In the paper's terms, the time point label means: newly diagnosed GD, antithyroid drugs for less than 3 months. For both TCR sequencing and RNA sequencing, RNA was extracted from PBMCs in TRIzol. Graves' disease was diagnosed according to American Thyroid Association guidelines. The patients came from an endocrinology department in Xi'an, China. Each patient gave approximately 9.7 milliliters of peripheral blood, collected in an EDTA anticoagulant tube. Ficoll Paque Plus density gradient separation was used to isolate PBMCs, and no additional T cell sorting was done. An Agilent 2100 Bioanalyzer and agarose gel were used to check RNA quality, while a NanoDrop 2000 measured RNA concentration.

The method behind the library was multiplex PCR. Sequenced using an Illumina HiSeq 4000. To build TCR beta libraries, CDR3 regions were amplified by Arm-PCR using iRepertoire HTBI primers. PCR products were gel purified before sequencing. Per the original workflow: Gene usage analysis of CDR3 amino acid clonotypes relied on the approximately 60 TRBV and 15 or so TRBJ segments identified across samples. Filtered high-quality paired reads were merged into contigs using COPE and FqMerger. BLAST was used to align contigs to the IMGT TRBV, TRBD and TRBJ reference genes, and CDR3 was defined following IMGT. Highly expanded clones were defined as clonotypes with a frequency above 0.1%. Shannon entropy served as the measure of repertoire diversity, while the Gini coefficient captured V-J evenness. Public clonotypes were defined as clonotypes shared by more than one individual. Starting from the raw public reads, TCRdb applied fastp trimming at Q25, assembled clones with MiXCR and retained in-frame beta chains. Each entry merges the rows of one CDR3 protein and shows their most common DNA and genes. The V and J calls were determined by TCRdb, not by the authors. Counted in this sample were around 400,000 distinct CDR3 sequences; about 15% of them appeared once. The ten largest clones take up over 7% of the sample.

The same sample was also studied in work on T cells in Graves' hyperthyroidism and ophthalmopathy. According to the second study: Stable Graves' hyperthyroidism was defined as the absence of progression to ophthalmopathy over 18 months of follow-up. Hyperthyroidism patients were newly diagnosed, with disease duration under 2 months, and aged 18 to 65 years. Any patient with an uncontrolled infection, another autoimmune disease, pregnancy or lactation was excluded. Clinical symptoms, serum thyroxine and TRAb, thyroid ultrasound, and orbital computed tomography formed the basis for the diagnoses. A first-round RT-PCR of the TCR CDR3 used the HTBI primer set with the Qiagen OneStep RT-PCR kit. Blood samples also contained most of the expanded thyroid clonotypes (frequency above 0.001), which suggests that blood repertoires may reflect thyroid immune responses. In cross-validation, a model built on a 13 V-J signature told ophthalmopathy apart from stable hyperthyroidism with 85% to 90% sensitivity and about 81% specificity, and in testing the same model reached 80%/75%. In validation, the model predicted progression to ophthalmopathy with over 60% sensitivity and approximately 74% specificity, a median of about 6 months before onset. To identify TCR V-J signatures that set the groups apart, the researchers used a discovery cohort of roughly 100 patients, made up of under 50 with Graves' ophthalmopathy and 57 with stable Graves' hyperthyroidism. Whether ophthalmopathy could be predicted prospectively was tested in an independent validation cohort made up of under 20 hyperthyroidism patients plus 17 patients who later progressed to ophthalmopathy. The 90 to 100 discovery patients were randomly split 7:3 into training and test sets. The study also compared thyroid tissue and blood T-cell repertoires from five or six Graves' hyperthyroidism patients. After blood sampling, hyperthyroidism patients were treated with methimazole at a starting dose of 30 mg daily, and ophthalmopathy patients were treated with high-dose intravenous methylprednisolone. The libraries were constructed in a second round of multiplex PCR and then size-selected and purified. Libraries were sequenced paired-end with 100 bp reads on an Illumina HiSeq2000. SOAPnuke was used to process the raw data, removing reads that contained adapters or uncalled bases, had a mean Phred below 15, or lacked an exact match to the constant primer or identifier. COPE v1.2.5 was used to merge high-quality paired reads, and clonotypes were defined as unique nucleotide sequences. MiTCR v1.1 was used to align clonotypes to the IMGT TRBV, TRBD and TRBJ reference segments. The analysis included only V-J combinations with a frequency above 0.0001, which together covered about 99% of the repertoires. The TCS score was defined as F50 (clonal expansion) divided by E x V (chaos), with BLOSUM62-based TCRdist calculated between CDR3 peptides within each V-J. Welch's t-statistics and random forest reduced 450 to 600 V-J features to fewer than 15, which were used in a naive Bayes classifier (R e1071). Sample size was not statistically predetermined, and blinding of investigators to group allocation was not performed. The paper reports TCR Vbeta CDR3 sequencing of roughly 140 peripheral blood samples: approximately 41 ophthalmopathy, under 80 hyperthyroidism and around 17 progressor patients.

The receptor was derived from a woman aged 40-49 years with Graves disease. Donor details come from another sample of the same person, matched by shared clones. The specimen comprised peripheral blood mononuclear cells (PBMCs), sampled at new diagnosis, from a patient treated with antithyroid drugs. The V and J segments used are TRBV19 and TRBJ1-2; the best D guess is TRBD1, with 5 bases matching. The nucleotides are TGTGCGCCGCTAGGGGTTGGTGGCTACACCTTC. This codes for CAPLGVGGYTF.